This TCR beta chain was profiled in a study of PD-L1 blockade in urothelial cancer. Whole-study context: Per blood sample, T cells had a median of about 150,000.

Concerning this clone itself: Antigen: not known.

As for time point: peripheral blood 6 weeks after treatment start. The authors spiked synthetic TCR analog templates into each PCR. The protocol was immunoSEQ multiplex PCR, while the TCRdb copy is restricted to in-frame clones and leaves out a portion. Of some 40,000 clones listed, under 95% are singletons. V shed 4 bases and J 6 bases; nucleotides not matched to a gene: 3. The germline V gene has CDR1 SGHRS and CDR2 YFSETQ. This CDR3 spans 12 amino acids. Findings of the study overall: Pretreatment TCR clonality in blood, when below the median, was predictive of better survival.

Sample: PBMCs, taken around atezolizumab (anti-PD-L1) treatment. This TCR derives from a man aged 70 or older with urothelial cancer. The chain has TRBV5-1 and TRBJ1-2; TRBD1 matches 7 bases. CDR3 loop: CASSETGDGYTF. CDR3 nucleotides: TGCGCCAGCAGCGAAACAGGGGATGGCTACACCTTC.